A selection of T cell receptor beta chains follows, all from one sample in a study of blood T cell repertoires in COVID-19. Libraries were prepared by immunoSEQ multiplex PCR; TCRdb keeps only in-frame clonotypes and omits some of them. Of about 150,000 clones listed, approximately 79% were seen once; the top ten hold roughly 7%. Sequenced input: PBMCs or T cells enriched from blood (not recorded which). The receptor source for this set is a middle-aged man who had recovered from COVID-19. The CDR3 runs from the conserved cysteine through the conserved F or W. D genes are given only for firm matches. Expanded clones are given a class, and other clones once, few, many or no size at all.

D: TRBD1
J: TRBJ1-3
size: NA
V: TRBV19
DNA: TGTGCCAGTAGTATCCGTCAGGGGGCTGGAAACACCATATATTTT
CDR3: CASSIRQGAGNTIYF

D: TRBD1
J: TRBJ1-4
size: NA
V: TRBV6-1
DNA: TGTGCCAGCAGTGAAAGTGGCCGGGACAGGGTAATTTTT
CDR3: CASSESGRDRVIF

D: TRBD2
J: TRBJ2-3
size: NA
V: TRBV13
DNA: TGTGCCAGCAGCCGAACGGGTAGCGGGGGGGCCACAGATACGCAGTATTTT
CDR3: CASSRTGSGGATDTQYF

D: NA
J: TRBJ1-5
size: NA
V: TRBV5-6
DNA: TGTGCCAGCAGCTACCGCCTGACTGACGGCAATCAGCCCCAGCATTTT
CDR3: CASSYRLTDGNQPQHF

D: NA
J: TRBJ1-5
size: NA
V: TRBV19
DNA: TGTGCCAGTAGTATACCGGCGGGCAGGGGTCTTAATCAGCCCCAGCATTTT
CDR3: CASSIPAGRGLNQPQHF

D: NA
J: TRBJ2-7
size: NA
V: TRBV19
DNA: TGTGCCAGTAGTATAGCTGACGGGGGTCGGGACGAGCAGTACTTC
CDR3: CASSIADGGRDEQYF

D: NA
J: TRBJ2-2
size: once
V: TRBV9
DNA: TGTGCCAGCAGCGTGACAGGGAACACCGGGGAGCTGTTTTTT
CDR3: CASSVTGNTGELFF

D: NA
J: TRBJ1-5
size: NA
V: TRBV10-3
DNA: TGTGCCATCACTGAACACCGCAATCAGCCCCAGCATTTT
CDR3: CAITEHRNQPQHF

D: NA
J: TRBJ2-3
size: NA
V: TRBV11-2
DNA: TGTGCCAGCAGCTTAGTTTCCGGGGAGGCAGATACGCAGTATTTT
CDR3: CASSLVSGEADTQYF

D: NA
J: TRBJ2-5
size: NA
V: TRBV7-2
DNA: TGTGCCAGCAGCTTAGGCCCTCCCCGCACCGGGTCAGAGACCCAGTACTTC
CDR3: CASSLGPPRTGSETQYF

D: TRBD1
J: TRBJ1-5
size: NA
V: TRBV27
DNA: TGTGCCAGCAGTCCCTCAACAGGGGGTAGCAATCAGCCCCAGCATTTT
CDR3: CASSPSTGGSNQPQHF

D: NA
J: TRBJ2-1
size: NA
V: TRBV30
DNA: TGTGCCTCCAGGGGCCCGGGGAACAATGAGCAGTTCTTC
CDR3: CASRGPGNNEQFF

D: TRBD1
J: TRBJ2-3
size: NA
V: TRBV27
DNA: TGTGCCAGCAGTGCTGGGACAGGTTCACGCACAGATACGCAGTATTTT
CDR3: CASSAGTGSRTDTQYF

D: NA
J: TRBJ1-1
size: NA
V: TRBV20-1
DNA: TGCAGTGCGGGTCGGGGCACTGAAGCTTTCTTT
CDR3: CSAGRGTEAFF

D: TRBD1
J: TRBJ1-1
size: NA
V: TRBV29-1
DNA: TGCAGCGTCATTCCGGGACAGGTGAACACTGAAGCTTTCTTT
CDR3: CSVIPGQVNTEAFF

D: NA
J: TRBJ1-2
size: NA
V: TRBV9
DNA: TGTGCCAGCAGCCCCGGGACAAACTATGGCTACACCTTC
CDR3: CASSPGTNYGYTF

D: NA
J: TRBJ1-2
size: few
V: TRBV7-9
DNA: TGTGCCAGCAGCTTAGTTTCGTCTGGCTACACCTTC
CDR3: CASSLVSSGYTF

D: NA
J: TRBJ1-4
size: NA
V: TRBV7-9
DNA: TGTGCCAGCAGCGCTACAGGGGAAAAACTGTTTTTT
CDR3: CASSATGEKLFF

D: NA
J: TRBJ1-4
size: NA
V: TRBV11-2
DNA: TGTGCCAGCAGCCCCCGGGCAGGGAATGAAAAACTGTTTTTT
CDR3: CASSPRAGNEKLFF

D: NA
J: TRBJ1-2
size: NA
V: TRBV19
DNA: TGTGCCAGTCTTACAGGGATCTATGGCTACACCTTC
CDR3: CASLTGIYGYTF

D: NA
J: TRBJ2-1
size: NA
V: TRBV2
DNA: TGTGCCAGCAGTGATCGGGGGAACAATGAGCAGTTCTTC
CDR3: CASSDRGNNEQFF

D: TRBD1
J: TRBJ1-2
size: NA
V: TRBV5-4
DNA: TGTGCCAGCAGGGAACAGGGGGCTGCCTATGGCTACACCTTC
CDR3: CASREQGAAYGYTF

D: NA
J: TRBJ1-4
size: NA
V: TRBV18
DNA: TGTGCCAGCTCACCAGGGGCTGGGGAAAAACTGTTTTTT
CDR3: CASSPGAGEKLFF

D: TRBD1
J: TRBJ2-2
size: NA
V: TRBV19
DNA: TGTGCCAGTGGCACCACCGGGACAGGAGACACCGGGGAGCTGTTTTTT
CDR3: CASGTTGTGDTGELFF

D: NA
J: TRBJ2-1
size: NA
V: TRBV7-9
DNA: TGTGCCAGCAGCTTAGCGTTTGGCGAGCAGTTCTTC
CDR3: CASSLAFGEQFF

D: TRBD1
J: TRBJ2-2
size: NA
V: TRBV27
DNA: TGTGCCAGCAAGCCTGGGACAGGGGTTGGCGGGGAGCTGTTTTTT
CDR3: CASKPGTGVGGELFF

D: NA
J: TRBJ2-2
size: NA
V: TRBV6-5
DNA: TGTGCCAGCAGGAGGTCACACGCGAACACCGGGGAGCTGTTTTTT
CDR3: CASRRSHANTGELFF

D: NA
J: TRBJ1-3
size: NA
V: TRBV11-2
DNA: TGTGCCAGCAGCTACTCTCATGGCCCAGGGGCTGGAAACACCATATATTTT
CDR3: CASSYSHGPGAGNTIYF

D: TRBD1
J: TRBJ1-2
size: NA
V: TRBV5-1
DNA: TGCGCCAGCAGCGAAGGCAGGGGGCTTCTTGAAGGCTACACCTTC
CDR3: CASSEGRGLLEGYTF

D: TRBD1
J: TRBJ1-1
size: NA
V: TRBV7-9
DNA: TGTGCCAGCAGCCAGACAGGGGGAGGGACTGAAGCTTTCTTT
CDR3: CASSQTGGGTEAFF

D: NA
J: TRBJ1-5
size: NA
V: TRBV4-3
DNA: TGCGCCAGCAGCCAAGATGAGGGAATTAATCAGCCCCAGCATTTT
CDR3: CASSQDEGINQPQHF

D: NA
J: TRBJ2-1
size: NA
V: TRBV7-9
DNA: TGTGCCAGCAGCTTTGACCAGCGGGCTTACAATGAGCAGTTCTTC
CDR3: CASSFDQRAYNEQFF

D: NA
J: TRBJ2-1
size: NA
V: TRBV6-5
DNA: TGTGCCAGCAGTTACTTTTCGGGGTATGAGCAGTTCTTC
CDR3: CASSYFSGYEQFF

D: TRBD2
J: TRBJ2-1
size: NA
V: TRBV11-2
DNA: TGTGCCAGCAGCTTTCTAGCGGGGGAGGTCTACAATGAGCAGTTCTTC
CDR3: CASSFLAGEVYNEQFF

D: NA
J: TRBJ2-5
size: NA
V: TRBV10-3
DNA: TGTGCCATCAGTGCCGGCGTGACAGGACAAGAGACCCAGTACTTC
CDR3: CAISAGVTGQETQYF

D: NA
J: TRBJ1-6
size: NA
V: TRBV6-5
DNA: TGTGCCAGCAGTTACGGACAACTTGGCAATTCACCCCTCCACTTT
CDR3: CASSYGQLGNSPLHF

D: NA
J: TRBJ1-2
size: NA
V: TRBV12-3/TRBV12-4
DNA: TGTGCCAGCACTCGGGGTAACTATGGCTACACCTTC
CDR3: CASTRGNYGYTF

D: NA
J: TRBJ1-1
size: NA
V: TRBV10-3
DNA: TGTGCCATCAGTGGACGTGGCGGGCGCGGTACTGAAGCTTTCTTT
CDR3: CAISGRGGRGTEAFF

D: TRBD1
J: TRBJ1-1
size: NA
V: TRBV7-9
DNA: TGTGCCAGCATCCCAGACAGGGCCCGTACTGAAGCTTTCTTT
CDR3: CASIPDRARTEAFF

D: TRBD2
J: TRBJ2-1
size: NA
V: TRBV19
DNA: TGTGCCAGTAGTGCAAGCGGGGGGGCCGGCAATGAGCAGTTCTTC
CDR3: CASSASGGAGNEQFF

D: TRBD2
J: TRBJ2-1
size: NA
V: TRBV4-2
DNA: TGTGCCAGCAGCCCTTCGGGGGCTAGCGGGGTCGATGAGCAGTTCTTC
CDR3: CASSPSGASGVDEQFF

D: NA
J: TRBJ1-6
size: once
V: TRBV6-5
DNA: TGTGCCAGCAGTTACAGCAGACAGGTGGTACGGTCACCCCTCCACTTT
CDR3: CASSYSRQVVRSPLHF

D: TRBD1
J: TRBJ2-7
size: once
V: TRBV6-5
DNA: TGTGCCAGCAGTTACTCGTGGGACAGGGACTTCTACGAGCAGTACTTC
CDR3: CASSYSWDRDFYEQYF

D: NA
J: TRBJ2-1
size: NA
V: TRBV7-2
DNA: TGTGCCAGCAGCTTATTCGGGTTAGAGCAGTTCTTC
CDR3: CASSLFGLEQFF

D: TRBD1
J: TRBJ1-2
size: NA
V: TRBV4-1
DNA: TGCGCCAGCAGCCCCTCAGGAGGGCCAGGGGGCTTTGGCTACACCTTC
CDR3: CASSPSGGPGGFGYTF

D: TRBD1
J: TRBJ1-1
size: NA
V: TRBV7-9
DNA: TGTGCCAGCAGCGCGACAGGGATCTTGAGGGCTTTCTTT
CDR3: CASSATGILRAFF

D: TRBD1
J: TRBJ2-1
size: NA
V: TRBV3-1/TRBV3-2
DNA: TGTGCCAGCAGCCAAGGCACAGGGGCTAGGCCACTCTTC
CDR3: CASSQGTGARPLF

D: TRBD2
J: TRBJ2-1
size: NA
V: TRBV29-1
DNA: TGCAGCGTTTTCGGACTAGCGGGGGACAATGAGCAGTTCTTC
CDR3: CSVFGLAGDNEQFF

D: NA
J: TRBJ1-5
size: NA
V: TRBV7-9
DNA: TGTGCCAGCAGCCTAGGAGATCAGCCCCAGCATTTT
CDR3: CASSLGDQPQHF

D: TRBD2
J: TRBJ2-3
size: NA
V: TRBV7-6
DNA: TGTGCCAGCACAACTAGCGGGGGGGCCACAGATACGCAGTATTTT
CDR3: CASTTSGGATDTQYF

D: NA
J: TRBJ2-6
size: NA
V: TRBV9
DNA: TGTGCCAGCAGCGTAGCTGGCATCTCTGGGGCCAACGTCCTGACTTTC
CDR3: CASSVAGISGANVLTF